These 10 T cell receptor beta chains share one sample of origin, sequenced in a study of spatial heterogeneity in lung cancer (dated by TCRdb to about 2019). Antigen specificity for these receptors is unknown. Results and caveats for the whole study, not just this receptor: The tumor nonsynonymous mutation count correlated with the number of expanded alpha and beta TCRs within the tumor.

Libraries came from 5' RACE. TCRdb lists the instrument as NextSeq 500. TCRdb itself trimmed the public reads at Q25 with fastp, ran MiXCR and retained productive beta chains. Every distinct CDR3 protein forms one entry, paired with its most common genes and DNA. In all, the sample holds about 10,000 distinct CDR3 sequences, and 8% of those were seen once. The ten most abundant clones make up approximately 20% of the sample. Reading the label with the study, this specimen's time point is: sample taken at primary tumor resection. The sample in question was lung tumor tissue, obtained at surgery. These receptors came from a male donor with early-stage non-small cell lung cancer.

In its sample, this clonotype was seen many times. The chain carries TRBV4-3 and TRBJ2-2; the match to TRBD2 covers 8 bases. V was pared by 4 bases and J by 7 bases, with 8 bases of the junction left unmatched. There are 15 residues in the CDR3. Germline V lookup: CDR1 LGHNA, CDR2 YSLEER. The CDR3 loop reads CASSPIAGLLGELFF. The DNA of the CDR3 is TGCGCCAGCAGCCCGATAGCGGGGCTTCTCGGGGAGCTGTTTTTT.

This chain joins TRBV5-4 and TRBJ2-1, with D possibly matching TRBD1 (5 bases). The CDR3 totals 15 residues. Germline CDR1 reads SGHNT; CDR2 reads YYREEE (reference sequence). V was trimmed by 2 bases and J by 5 bases, leaving 14 bases between them. CDR3 sequence (DNA): TGTGCCAGCAGCTTCGGCCAGGGTCGCAACAATGAGCAGTTCTTC. Translating it yields CASSFGQGRNNEQFF.

The gene calls are TRBV5-1 and TRBJ2-3; 7 bases agree with TRBD1. The junction had 4 bases not matched to a gene; V was cut back by 0 bases and J by 0 bases. Germline assignment: CDR1 SGHRS and CDR2 YFSETQ. The CDR3 loop spans 16 amino acids. CDR3 region: CASSLVTGLSTDTQYF. The CDR3 coding sequence is TGCGCCAGCAGCTTGGTGACAGGGTTAAGCACAGATACGCAGTATTTT.

Many counts were recorded for this clonotype. The gene calls are TRBV5-1 and TRBJ2-1; 9 positions match TRBD2. Germline lookup yields CDR1 SGHRS and CDR2 YFSETQ. This CDR3 contains 16 residues. The junction had 6 bases not matched to a gene; V was cut back by 1 base and J by 4 bases. CDR3 sequence (DNA): TGCGCCAGCAGCTTGTCTCCTAGCGGGGTTTACAATGAGCAGTTCTTC. This encodes CASSLSPSGVYNEQFF.

This clonotype was seen ten or more times. The chain uses TRBV20-1 and TRBJ2-2, with 7 bases matching TRBD2. This CDR3 region has 13 residues. Germline lookup yields CDR1 DFQATT and CDR2 SNEGSKA (reference sequence). The CDR3 is CRPLAANTGELFF. The CDR3 region has the DNA TGCAGGCCCCTAGCGGCGAACACCGGGGAGCTGTTTTTT.

The chain combines TRBV28 with TRBJ2-5; perhaps TRBD2 as D (6 bases). The germline gives CDR1 MDHEN, CDR2 SYDVKM. V was pared by 3 bases and J by 1 base, with 12 bases between. The CDR3 spans 15 residues. The CDR3 coding sequence is TGTGCCAGCAGTTTTCAGGCAGCGGGCCAAGAGACCCAGTACTTC. It encodes CASSFQAAGQETQYF.

This clonotype was seen many times. The chain has TRBV7-2 and TRBJ1-5; TRBD1 aligns across 8 bases. This CDR3 is 15 amino acids long. Germline V gene sequence: CDR1 SGHTA, CDR2 FQGNSA. Germline trimming cut 1 base from V and 4 bases from J; bases unmatched to any gene: 3. The CDR3 is CASSLGTGKNQPQHF. The CDR3, as DNA: TGTGCCAGCAGCTTAGGGACAGGGAAAAATCAGCCCCAGCATTTT.

In this sample, this clonotype turned up many times. This CDR3 is CASSLSPGLSSYEQYF. The CDR3, as DNA: TGTGCCAGCAGCCTCTCTCCGGGACTCAGCTCCTACGAGCAGTACTTC. This sequence joins TRBV14 and TRBJ2-7; perhaps TRBD2 as D (6 bases). Trimming stripped 4 bases from V and 0 bases from J, with 16 bases between. The CDR3 covers 16 residues. Germline lookup yields CDR1 SGHDN and CDR2 FVKESK.

This clonotype was picked up many times. The CDR3 DNA is TGTGCCAGCAGTGAAGAGGCTAGCGGGTACAATGAGCAGTTCTTC. Translation gives CASSEEASGYNEQFF. This chain joins TRBV2 and TRBJ2-1; 8 bases match TRBD2. V lost 1 base, J lost 4 bases, and 3 bases stayed unmatched. The CDR3 contains 15 residues. Germline V CDR1 and CDR2: SNHLY, FYNNEI.

In its sample, this clonotype was seen many times. The chain couples TRBV20-1 to TRBJ1-4; tentatively, D is TRBD1 (5 bases). The CDR3 runs to 12 residues. CDR1 DFQATT and CDR2 SNEGSKA come from the germline V gene (reference sequence). The V gene lost 4 bases and the J gene lost 5 bases, with 8 bases spanning the gap. CDR3 nucleotides: TGCAGTGCTACGAGGGACAATGAAAAACTGTTTTTT. Translating it yields CSATRDNEKLFF.